The 7 T cell receptor beta chains presented below share a single source sample, sequenced in a study of T cell responses to AZD1222 COVID-19 vaccine. Sequencing used immunoSEQ multiplex PCR; TCRdb keeps in-frame clones, though not all of them. Of around 120,000 clones listed, roughly 84% are singletons. The starting material was peripheral blood, obtained on day 0 of AZD1222 vaccination. The receptors here all came from an adult in good health.

This clone was observed a handful of times. The V gene is TRBV5-1, the J gene TRBJ2-5; a weak D match, TRBD1 (6 bases). The CDR3 has 16 residues. Germline CDR1 and CDR2: SGHRS and YFSETQ. V dropped 4 bases and J dropped 4 bases, with 20 bases sitting between them. The DNA of the CDR3 is TGCGCCAGCAGCACCCCAACCTCAGGGGTCGGAGAGACCCAGTACTTC. Protein sequence: CASSTPTSGVGETQYF.

The V gene is TRBV9, the J gene TRBJ1-2, with D unclear. Germline assignment: CDR1 SGDLS and CDR2 YYNGEE. V lost 6 bases and J lost 4, with 13 bases in between. This CDR3 has 13 amino acids. The CDR3 loop is CASKSGFGYGYTF. The CDR3 nucleotides read TGTGCCAGCAAAAGTGGTTTTGGCTATGGCTACACCTTC.

This chain connects TRBV3-1 (or the pseudogene TRBV3-2) to TRBJ2-2; maybe TRBD1 (6 bases). The V and J ends lost 6 bases and 5 bases respectively, with 13 bases between them. The CDR3 spans 14 residues. Germline V gives CDR1 LGHDT, CDR2 YNNKEL (reference sequence). Here the CDR3 DNA reads TGTGCCAGCAGACCGGCAGGGGAGACCGGGGAGCTGTTTTTT. Its protein is CASRPAGETGELFF.

Remarks on this clone: At one end, the junction sequence differs from germline, possibly due to a read error. This chain joins TRBV7-7 and TRBJ2-1, with a possible D match to TRBD2 (5 bases). Per the germline V gene, CDR1 is SSHAT and CDR2 is FNYEAQ (reference sequence). The CDR3 has 14 residues. The CDR3 sequence is CASSFGVGGNEQFF. CDR3 sequence (DNA): TGTGCTAGCAGCTTCGGGGTCGGAGGCAATGAGCAGTTCTTC.

The table lists this clone with a count of one. V usage is TRBV24-1 and J usage is TRBJ1-1, with a tentative D call TRBD1 (6 bases). Germline V gives CDR1 KGHDR, CDR2 SFDVKD. The CDR3 covers 15 residues. V shed 5 bases and J shed 1 base, with 13 bases lying between them. CDR3 in DNA: TGTGCCACCAGTGGTGCAGGGGCCTCGAACACTGAAGCTTTCTTT. Translating gives CATSGAGASNTEAFF.

A note on this clone: An end of the junction differs from the germline gene, which may be a read error. The chain couples TRBV7-7 to TRBJ2-7, with TRBD2 matching 13 bases. The CDR3 totals 15 residues. From germline, CDR1 is SSHAT and CDR2 FNYEAQ (reference sequence). The CDR3, as DNA: TGTGCTAGCAGCCTGGGACTAGCGGGACTCTACGAGCAGTACTTC. This translates into CASSLGLAGLYEQYF.

CDR3 sequence reads: CSASGVRGRMENEQFF. DNA of the CDR3: TGCAGTGCTAGTGGGGTGCGCGGGAGGATGGAGAATGAGCAGTTCTTC. The V call is TRBV20-1, the J call TRBJ2-1; 8 bases agree with TRBD2. The CDR3 runs 16 residues. Per germline, CDR1 DFQATT and CDR2 SNEGSKA (reference sequence). V lost 3 bases to trimming and J lost 7 bases; unmatched junction nucleotides: 14.